A selection of T cell receptor beta chains follows, all from one sample in a study of CD8 T cells in Susac syndrome. TCRdb processed the immunoSEQ multiplex PCR reads anew with MiXCR; each CDR3 protein has one entry. The sample shows 250,000 to 300,000 distinct CDR3 sequences, roughly 85% of them seen only once. Sample: CD8+ T cells from PBMCs. These receptors all stem from a human donor with multiple sclerosis. CDR3s include the opening cysteine and the closing phenylalanine or tryptophan. A D gene is named only where the DNA matches it firmly. Part of the rows lack a size; the others show once, few, many or a class for expanded clones.

- TRBJ2-6 - TRBV5-4 CASSLNLASGANVLTF TGTGCCAGCAGCTTGAACCTAGCCTCTGGGGCCAACGTCCTGACTTTC
TRBD1 TRBJ2-5 - TRBV5-4 CASRGRGSGETQYF TGTGCCAGCCGTGGCAGGGGGTCTGGGGAGACCCAGTACTTC
TRBD1 TRBJ2-7 - TRBV28 CASKAIRDSDYEQYF TGTGCCAGCAAGGCCATCCGGGACAGTGACTACGAGCAGTACTTC
TRBD2 TRBJ2-3 few TRBV11-2 CASSLILAGGLDTQYF TGTGCCAGCAGCTTAATCCTAGCGGGAGGGCTCGATACGCAGTATTTT
- TRBJ1-5 - TRBV7-9 CASSLSIGGQHF TGTGCCAGCAGCTTATCCATTGGTGGCCAGCATTTT
- TRBJ2-5 - TRBV6-1 CASSDGEDTQETQYF TGTGCCAGCAGTGATGGGGAGGACACACAAGAGACCCAGTACTTC
- TRBJ2-7 - TRBV28 CASSVPRTTLVKQYF TGTGCCAGCAGTGTCCCCCGGACCACCCTCGTTAAGCAGTACTTC
- TRBJ2-7 few TRBV2 CASSRTYEQYF TGTGCCAGCAGTCGGACCTACGAGCAGTACTTC
- TRBJ2-3 once TRBV28 CASSPGGATDTQYF TGTGCCAGCTCGCCAGGGGGGGCCACAGATACGCAGTATTTT
- TRBJ1-1 - TRBV7-3 CASSLDSGVNTEAFF TGTGCCAGCAGCTTAGATTCCGGTGTGAACACTGAAGCTTTCTTT
- TRBJ2-7 few TRBV4-3 CASSQGTVRNSYEQYF TGCGCCAGCAGCCAAGGGACAGTGCGGAACTCCTACGAGCAGTACTTC
- TRBJ2-7 - TRBV27 CASSPLSTVYEQYF TGTGCCAGCAGTCCGCTTTCTACCGTTTACGAGCAGTACTTC
- TRBJ2-3 few TRBV5-4 CASSLEGGTDTQYF TGTGCCAGCAGCTTGGAGGGTGGTACAGATACGCAGTATTTT
- TRBJ1-2 once TRBV15 CATSRPMLDYYGYTF TGTGCCACCAGCCGACCAATGTTGGACTACTATGGCTACACCTTC
- TRBJ1-1 once TRBV19 CASSRTGLMNTEAFF TGTGCCAGTAGTAGGACCGGGTTAATGAACACTGAAGCTTTCTTT
- TRBJ1-1 - TRBV4-3 CASSQDEDSNTEAFF TGCGCCAGCAGCCAGGATGAGGACAGCAACACTGAAGCTTTCTTT
TRBD1 TRBJ1-3 few TRBV7-9 CASSPRRQGLFSGNTIYF TGTGCCAGCAGCCCCCGAAGACAGGGACTCTTCTCTGGAAACACCATATATTTT
- TRBJ1-1 - TRBV6-2/TRBV6-3 CASSYRPGPRGTEAFF TGTGCCAGCAGTTACCGCCCGGGACCCAGAGGGACTGAAGCTTTCTTT
- TRBJ2-7 - TRBV7-9 CASSLKGNGSGEQYF TGTGCCAGCAGCTTAAAGGGGAATGGAAGCGGCGAGCAGTACTTC
- TRBJ1-1 - TRBV6-6 CASSYGPDDTEAFF TGTGCCAGCAGTTACGGCCCTGATGACACTGAAGCTTTCTTT
TRBD2 TRBJ2-7 - TRBV20-1 CSARPILALSSYEQYF TGCAGTGCTAGACCCATACTAGCGCTGAGCTCCTACGAGCAGTACTTC
- TRBJ1-1 once TRBV19 CASSMRTGYTEAFF TGTGCCAGTAGTATGCGCACAGGGTACACTGAAGCTTTCTTT
- TRBJ2-7 - TRBV24-1 CATSDTSSYEQYF TGTGCCACCAGTGATACATCTTCCTACGAGCAGTACTTC
TRBD1 TRBJ2-7 - TRBV10-3 CAIRDPGQDSYEQYF TGTGCCATCAGAGACCCGGGACAGGACTCCTACGAGCAGTACTTC
TRBD1 TRBJ1-5 - TRBV6-6 CASSYGGAGGGQPQHF TGTGCCAGCAGTTACGGTGGCGCAGGGGGCGGACAGCCCCAGCATTTT
TRBD1 TRBJ1-2 - TRBV28 CASSLFVGTGYGYTF TGTGCCAGCAGTTTATTTGTGGGGACAGGGTATGGCTACACCTTC
- TRBJ1-4 - TRBV7-2 CASSLLPPPGEKLFF TGTGCCAGCAGCTTACTCCCTCCCCCGGGTGAAAAACTGTTTTTT
- TRBJ1-1 - TRBV10-3 CALRQERNTEAFF TGTGCCTTACGACAAGAGAGGAACACTGAAGCTTTCTTT
- TRBJ2-1 - TRBV10-2 CASSVRSAEQFF TGCGCCAGCAGTGTAAGATCGGCTGAGCAGTTCTTC
- TRBJ2-5 - TRBV9 CASSEGGGAQETQYF TGTGCCAGCAGCGAGGGAGGTGGGGCCCAAGAGACCCAGTACTTC
- TRBJ2-1 - TRBV7-9 CASSLLGQSSYNEQFF TGTGCCAGCAGCTTATTGGGCCAGAGCTCCTACAATGAGCAGTTCTTC
TRBD2 TRBJ2-2 - TRBV12-5 CASGLEGLAAAAGELFF TGTGCTAGTGGTTTGGAGGGACTAGCGGCTGCTGCCGGGGAGCTGTTTTTT
TRBD1 TRBJ2-7 once TRBV13 CASSPRGKGQYF TGTGCCAGCAGCCCCAGGGGGAAAGGGCAGTACTTC
- TRBJ1-5 - TRBV19 CASSIRGRVTYQPQHF TGTGCCAGTAGTATAAGGGGCAGGGTAACATATCAGCCCCAGCATTTT
TRBD2 TRBJ2-5 - TRBV15 CATSSIGGGPWQETQYF TGTGCCACCAGCTCGATTGGGGGGGGACCCTGGCAAGAGACCCAGTACTTC
TRBD1 TRBJ2-7 few TRBV27 CASSSPGQGVYEQYF TGTGCCAGCAGTTCCCCGGGACAGGGGGTCTACGAGCAGTACTTC
- TRBJ2-2 - TRBV27 CASQRTATGELFF TGTGCCAGCCAAAGGACGGCCACCGGGGAGCTGTTTTTT
- TRBJ2-5 - TRBV7-9 CASSDRVFQETQYF TGTGCCAGCAGCGATAGGGTTTTCCAAGAGACCCAGTACTTC